This record covers a single T cell receptor beta chain. Antigen: not known. Control and CVID samples contributed equal amounts of genomic DNA. Method: immunoSEQ multiplex PCR; TCRdb's copy keeps in-frame clones and lacks some. The table lists about 47,000 clones, with no singletons. This specimen comes from a study of T cell clonality in common variable immunodeficiency. Study-wide findings and caveats: Fewer deletions and N-nucleotide insertions were reportedly seen in common variable immunodeficiency TCR beta sequences. CVID subjects had higher TCRbeta clonality than healthy controls, most marked in about a third.

The sequence was obtained from a person aged 18 to 75 in good health. Sequenced input: peripheral blood mononuclear cells.

This CDR3 reads CSGGQGGPEQYF. The CDR3 bases that were read are TGCAGCGGGGGACAGGGGGGTCCCGAG. The rearrangement links TRBV29-1 to TRBJ2-7, with 11 bases identical to TRBD1. The read ends 3 residues before the CDR3 terminus; that terminus is restored from the germline J gene. The germline V gene encodes CDR1 SQVTM and CDR2 ANQGSEA. V lost 7 bases and J lost 6; bases outside the gene matches: 5. The CDR3 loop spans 12 amino acids.